The 23 T cell receptor beta chains below come from one sample, sequenced in a study of T cells in Graves' hyperthyroidism and ophthalmopathy. Amplification of TCR beta CDR3 regions was performed using RNA transcripts as template. The HTBI set primed first-round TCR CDR3 RT-PCR. TCRdb called the multiplex PCR reads again in MiXCR, with one record for every CDR3 protein. The repertoire holds hundreds of thousands of distinct CDR3 sequences, 13% to 15% seen once, with more than 8.5% in the top ten. Sequenced: blood. These receptors originate from a woman aged 18-35 years with Graves' hyperthyroidism.

V is TRBV4-1 and J is TRBJ2-6; D is possibly TRBD1 or TRBD2 (5 bases each). CDR1 and CDR2 from the germline V gene are MGHRA and YSYEKL. Trimming pared 1 base from V and 0 bases from J, leaving 10 bases between. This CDR3 comprises 17 residues. The CDR3 is CASSQGGPNSGANVLTF. The CDR3 DNA is TGCGCCAGCAGCCAAGGGGGACCGAACTCTGGGGCCAACGTCCTGACTTTC.

The V gene is TRBV7-3, the J gene TRBJ2-7; 9 positions match TRBD2. The CDR3 consists of 14 residues. Trimming at V came to 4 bases and at J to 10 bases, leaving 11 bases not matched to a gene. Germline CDR1 and CDR2: SGHTA and FQGTGA. The CDR3 reads CASSSLTSGTEQYF. The DNA of the CDR3 is TGTGCCAGCAGCTCACTGACTAGCGGAACTGAACAGTACTTC. Filled out from reference TRBV7-3 and TRBJ2-7, the complete variable domain reads GAGVSQTPSNKVTEKGKYVELRCDPISGHTALYWYRQSLGQGPEFLIYFQGTGAADDSGLPNDRFFAVRPEGSVSTLKIQRTERGDSAVYLCASSSLTSGTEQYFGPGTRLTVT.

This clonotype was found a few times. The rearrangement links TRBV5-8 to TRBJ2-5, with 7 positions matching TRBD1. The V segment lost 4 bases and the J segment 2 bases; nucleotides outside the gene matches: 11. The CDR3 loop spans 16 amino acids. Looked up from germline, CDR1 is SGHTS and CDR2 is YDEGEE. The DNA for the CDR3 is TGTGCCAGCAGCCCAGGTGGACAGGCTAATCAAGAGACCCAGTACTTC. Its protein product is CASSPGGQANQETQYF.

This clonotype was counted at least ten times. The chain employs TRBV10-1 and TRBJ1-1; 8 positions match TRBD1. V shed 5 bases and J 3 bases; nucleotides not matched to a gene: 8. CDR1 and CDR2 from the germline V gene are WNHNN and SYGVQD (reference sequence). The CDR3 extends over 15 amino acids. The CDR3: CASSRSGQGDTEAFF. The DNA of the CDR3 is TGCGCCAGCAGTCGATCTGGACAGGGTGACACTGAAGCTTTCTTT.

This clonotype was detected many times. This rearrangement joins TRBV29-1 to TRBJ1-2, with D maybe TRBD1 (5 bases). The V end was cut by 4 bases, the J end by 4 bases, with 16 bases between. The CDR3 extends over 14 amino acids. Germline-derived CDR1 and CDR2 are SQVTM and ANQGSEA. CDR3 in amino acids: CSVADRDRAYGYTF. CDR3 DNA: TGCAGCGTTGCCGATCGGGACCGAGCCTATGGCTACACCTTC.

This clonotype came up many times. This chain connects TRBV6-1 to TRBJ2-7; 12 bases agree with TRBD2. Germline trimming cut 5 bases from V and 2 bases from J; bases unmatched to any gene: 4. The CDR3 has 15 amino acids. Germline V gives CDR1 MNHNS, CDR2 SASEGT. The CDR3 protein is CASSFRLAGAYEQYF. The CDR3 nucleotides read TGTGCCAGCAGTTTCAGACTAGCGGGAGCCTACGAGCAGTACTTC.

In this sample, this clonotype turned up many times. The chain has TRBV11-2 and TRBJ2-5, with D maybe TRBD2 (6 bases). This CDR3 region has 15 residues. Per the germline V gene, CDR1 is SGHAT and CDR2 is FQNNGV. V was shortened by 5 bases and J by 4 bases, with 17 bases between the two germline ends. The CDR3: CASSLHARAGETQYF. CDR3 nucleotide sequence: TGTGCCAGCAGCCTCCACGCCCGAGCGGGAGAGACCCAGTACTTC.

This clonotype appeared many times. The junction departs from germline at one end; a sequencing error may be responsible. V and J are TRBV20-1 and TRBJ2-3; D may be TRBD1 (6 bases). This CDR3 is built from 14 residues. Germline V gene sequence: CDR1 DFQATT, CDR2 SNEGSKA (reference sequence). CDR3 sequence reads: CSARGMGATDTQYF. The CDR3 DNA reads TGCAGTGCAAGAGGGATGGGGGCCACAGATACGCAGTATTTT.

This clonotype occurred a few times. This chain uses TRBV25-1 with TRBJ2-7; D remains ambiguous. From germline, CDR1 is MGHDK and CDR2 SYGVNS. This CDR3 has 14 amino acids. Trimming removed 9 bases from V and 2 bases from J, with 17 bases in between. In nucleotides, the CDR3 is TGTGCCAGTACCCCTAGGACCGCCGCCTACGAGCAGTACTTC. Protein product: CASTPRTAAYEQYF.

V and J are TRBV6-2 or TRBV6-3 and TRBJ1-5; 9 bases are shared with TRBD1. The germline gives CDR1 MNHEY, CDR2 SVGEGT. V was pared by 2 bases and J by 3 bases, with 8 bases of the junction left unmatched. This CDR3 is 17 amino acids long. The DNA of the CDR3 is TGTGCCAGCAGTTACCCCGGGACAGGGACCAACAATCAGCCCCAGCATTTT. Its protein product is CASSYPGTGTNNQPQHF.

The chain couples TRBV14 to TRBJ2-5; 15 bases align to TRBD2. The V and J ends lost 0 bases and 5 bases, in that order; junction bases with no gene match: 13. The CDR3 loop spans 20 amino acids. In germline, CDR1 is SGHDN, CDR2 FVKESK. For the CDR3, the DNA is TGTGCCAGCAGCCAAGATTTCCGGACTAGCGGGAGGGTTTACTTCGAGACCCAGTACTTC. Translation: CASSQDFRTSGRVYFETQYF.

This clonotype was seen many times. The chain links TRBV3-1 to TRBJ2-2; 10 bases match TRBD2. Germline trimming cut 0 bases from V and 0 bases from J; bases unmatched to any gene: 7. The CDR3 length is 19 residues. CDR1 LGHDT and CDR2 YNNKEL come from the germline V gene (reference sequence). The CDR3 bases are TGTGCCAGCAGCCAAGATGTCCGACTAGCGGGTCCGAACACCGGGGAGCTGTTTTTT. Amino acids: CASSQDVRLAGPNTGELFF.

The sample holds many counts of this clonotype. CDR3 amino acids: CASSLDGATEAFF. For the CDR3, the DNA is TGCGCCAGCAGCTTGGATGGGGCCACTGAAGCTTTCTTT. This sequence joins TRBV5-1 and TRBJ1-1, with a tentative D call TRBD1 (5 bases). V was trimmed by 0 bases and J by 4 bases, leaving 7 bases between them. Germline CDR1 is SGHRS and CDR2 is YFSETQ. The CDR3 length is 13 residues.

This clonotype was observed a handful of times. The junction shows a germline mismatch at one end, possibly a read error. The chain employs TRBV5-5 and TRBJ2-1; 7 bases match TRBD1. Germline values: CDR1 SGHKS, CDR2 YYEKEE (reference sequence). The CDR3 sequence is 13 residues long. The CDR3 nucleotides read TGTGCCAGCAGGTTGGGACAGCACAATGAGCAGTTCTTC. Residues: CASRLGQHNEQFF.

This clonotype was recorded at least ten times. The rearrangement uses TRBV28 and TRBJ2-7; 7 nucleotides line up with TRBD2. The germline V gene encodes CDR1 MDHEN and CDR2 SYDVKM. The CDR3 totals 16 residues. The V gene end was trimmed by 3 bases and the J gene end by 1 base; junction bases not matched to a gene: 9. CDR3 protein: CASSFLRSGLSYEQYF. The CDR3 DNA reads TGTGCCAGCAGTTTTTTGCGTAGCGGGCTGTCCTACGAGCAGTACTTC.

The table lists this clonotype with a few counts. The chain is built from TRBV30 and TRBJ2-7, with 8 nucleotides matching TRBD1. V lost 5 bases to trimming and J lost 3 bases; unmatched junction nucleotides: 0. Germline V gene data show CDR1 as GTSNPN and CDR2 as SVGIG (reference sequence). This CDR3 spans 11 amino acids. The chain's CDR3 is CAWGTGYEQYF. CDR3 nucleotide sequence: TGTGCCTGGGGGACAGGCTACGAGCAGTACTTC.

In this sample, this clonotype turned up many times. This sequence joins TRBV19 and TRBJ2-7, with a weak D call TRBD2 (5 bases). V lost 4 bases and J 2 bases, leaving 18 bases between the germline ends. Germline V CDR1 and CDR2: LNHDA, SQIVND (reference sequence). There are 16 residues in the CDR3. Written as DNA, the CDR3 is TGTGCCAGTAGTAATAAGGACCGGGGAAGGACCTACGAGCAGTACTTC. Translation: CASSNKDRGRTYEQYF.

There are many counts of this clonotype. The rearrangement joins TRBV13 to TRBJ2-1; 9 positions match TRBD2. CDR3 length: 16 residues. CDR1 and CDR2 (germline): PRHDT, FYEKMQ (reference sequence). J gave up 0 bases and V 6 bases, and 6 bases lay outside the gene matches. Written as DNA, the CDR3 is TGTGCCAGCAGTAGTAATAGCGGGAGCTCCTACAATGAGCAGTTCTTC. Encoded protein: CASSSNSGSSYNEQFF.

This clonotype was seen ten or more times. The J gene is TRBJ1-2, the V gene TRBV5-5, with a tentative D call TRBD1 (5 bases). The V end lost 3 bases, the J end lost 2 bases, and 8 bases lay between the germline ends. The CDR3 spans 13 residues. Germline lookup yields CDR1 SGHKS and CDR2 YYEKEE (reference sequence). The CDR3 bases are TGTGCCAGCAGCTCCGAGGGGAACTATGGCTACACCTTC. It encodes CASSSEGNYGYTF.

The V and J genes are TRBV27 and TRBJ1-2, with D possibly TRBD1 on 5 matching bases. The CDR3 totals 15 residues. Germline V lookup: CDR1 MNHEY, CDR2 SMNVEV (reference sequence). Trimming left V 6 bases short and J 2 bases short, with 16 bases between. The CDR3 loop reads CASSPTWWDNYGYTF. Here the CDR3 DNA reads TGTGCCAGCAGCCCGACCTGGTGGGACAACTATGGCTACACCTTC.

This clonotype was counted only a few times. The chain has TRBV9 and TRBJ2-7; TRBD1 matches 7 bases. J was trimmed by 7 bases and V by 3 bases; bases with no gene match: 10. Germline CDR1 and CDR2: SGDLS and YYNGEE. The CDR3 spans 14 residues. CDR3 residues: CASSGETGPGEQYF. DNA for the CDR3: TGTGCCAGCAGCGGGGAGACAGGGCCGGGGGAGCAGTACTTC.

The genes are TRBV19 and TRBJ2-2; D is perhaps TRBD1 (6 bases). The CDR3 extends over 13 amino acids. Germline-derived CDR1 and CDR2 are LNHDA and SQIVND (reference sequence). V lost 10 bases and J lost 5, with 14 bases in between. This CDR3 is CAIRLRGTGELFF. In DNA form, the CDR3 reads TGTGCCATAAGACTCAGGGGAACCGGGGAGCTGTTTTTT.

CDR3 nucleotides: TGTGCCAGCAGCCAGCTCCGGGACGTAGAGACCCAGTACTTC. It codes for CASSQLRDVETQYF. The chain employs TRBV3-1 and TRBJ2-5, with D possibly called TRBD1 or TRBD2 (5 bases each). Trimming stripped 3 bases from V and 4 bases from J, with 12 bases between. Germline CDR1 reads LGHDT; CDR2 reads YNNKEL (reference sequence). The CDR3 runs to 14 residues.